The 22 T cell receptor beta chains below all came from one sample that was sequenced in a study of blood T cell repertoires in COVID-19. Sequenced by immunoSEQ multiplex PCR; TCRdb stores in-frame clones only, minus some. The sample holds some 80,000 clones, around 90% seen once. The sequenced sample was peripheral blood. These receptors were taken from a human donor in a cohort sampled during active COVID-19.

The chain carries TRBV21-1 and TRBJ2-3; the table's D call of TRBD2 was not tested on the DNA. TRBV21-1 is tagged as a pseudogene. The CDR3 contains 17 residues. DNA for the CDR3: TGTGCCGGGGGGGTACCGGGACTAGCGGGCAAGACAGATACGCAGTATTTT. Its protein is CAGGVPGLAGKTDTQYF.

The J gene is TRBJ2-1, the V gene TRBV11-2; 10 nucleotides line up with TRBD2. CDR1 SGHAT and CDR2 FQNNGV come from the germline V gene. Trimming at V came to 8 bases and at J to 2 bases, leaving 3 bases not matched to a gene. The CDR3 is 14 amino acids. The CDR3, as DNA: TGTGCCAGCGGTACTAGCGGGGCCTACAATGAGCAGTTCTTC. It specifies CASGTSGAYNEQFF.

The CDR3 DNA sequence: TGCAGTGCCATCCCCCTGAGGGGCTACACCTTC. It yields the protein CSAIPLRGYTF. V and J are TRBV20-1 and TRBJ1-2; D not certain. The CDR3 is 11 amino acids. With 6 bases removed from V and 8 bases from J, the gap between germline ends came to 13 bases. Germline lookup yields CDR1 DFQATT and CDR2 SNEGSKA (reference sequence).

The chain combines TRBV11-3 with TRBJ2-2; weak D call: TRBD1 (6 bases). The CDR3 is made up of 15 amino acids. Germline CDR1 is SGHNT and CDR2 is YENEEA. The V end lost 5 bases, the J end lost 6 bases, and 16 bases lay between the germline ends. The CDR3 sequence is CASSTQQGFPGELFF. The DNA of the CDR3 is TGTGCCAGCAGCACTCAACAGGGTTTCCCCGGGGAGCTGTTTTTT.

The gene calls are TRBV5-1 and TRBJ2-7; TRBD2 matches 8 bases. The CDR3 has 15 amino acids. V shed 0 bases and J 3 bases; nucleotides not matched to a gene: 5. Germline V gene data show CDR1 as SGHRS and CDR2 as YFSETQ. CDR3 DNA: TGCGCCAGCAGCTTGGTGGCGGGGGGATACTACGAGCAGTACTTC. Its translation is CASSLVAGGYYEQYF.

DNA for the CDR3: TGTGCCAGCAGCTTGGACAGGGCTGGAAACATTCAGTACTTC. Its translation: CASSLDRAGNIQYF. The chain is built from TRBV7-2 and TRBJ2-4; TRBD1 matches 8 bases. This CDR3 has 14 residues. V shed 3 bases and J 6 bases; nucleotides not matched to a gene: 4. CDR1 is SGHTA and CDR2 is FQGNSA in the germline V gene.

The chain links TRBV19 to TRBJ1-1; 7 bases map to TRBD1. The germline V gene encodes CDR1 LNHDA and CDR2 SQIVND (reference sequence). This CDR3 comprises 13 residues. Germline trimming cut 6 bases from V and 8 bases from J; bases unmatched to any gene: 9. This CDR3 is CASSATGVREAFF. CDR3 DNA: TGTGCCAGTAGCGCTACAGGGGTGAGAGAAGCTTTCTTT.

V usage is TRBV6-6 and J usage is TRBJ2-4, with D maybe TRBD1 (5 bases). The CDR3 spans 15 residues. The V gene's germline CDR1 is MNHNY and CDR2 SVGAGI (reference sequence). V lost 0 bases and J 6 bases, leaving 12 bases between the germline ends. CDR3 nucleotides: TGTGCCAGCAGTTACTCTCAGGGCACCTTAAACATTCAGTACTTC. Translating it yields CASSYSQGTLNIQYF.

The chain joins TRBV5-1 to TRBJ1-3; D not resolved. Per the germline V gene, CDR1 is SGHRS and CDR2 is YFSETQ. The length of the CDR3 is 15 residues. The V gene lost 2 bases and the J gene lost 0 bases, with 9 bases spanning the gap. CDR3 in DNA: TGCGCCAGCAGCTTACCAGTTGTCTCTGGAAACACCATATATTTT. Translation: CASSLPVVSGNTIYF.

The V call is TRBV7-2, the J call TRBJ2-2; 9 positions agree with TRBD2. Germline loops: CDR1 SGHTA, CDR2 FQGNSA. V lost 2 bases to trimming and J lost 1 base; unmatched junction nucleotides: 5. The CDR3 is 17 residues long. The CDR3 region is CASSLRSGGLNTGELFF. In DNA form, the CDR3 reads TGTGCCAGCAGCTTAAGGAGCGGGGGGTTGAACACCGGGGAGCTGTTTTTT. Full variable domain (remainder filled in from reference TRBV7-2 and TRBJ2-2): GAGVSQSPSNKVTEKGKDVELRCDPISGHTALYWYRQSLGQGLEFLIYFQGNSAPDKSGLPSDRFSAERTGGSVSTLTIQRTQQEDSAVYLCASSLRSGGLNTGELFFGEGSRLTVL.

The rearrangement uses TRBV5-1 and TRBJ2-4, with 14 positions matching TRBD2. The trim removed 4 bases at V and 0 bases at J, leaving 9 bases unmatched. The CDR3 spans 19 residues. Germline V gives CDR1 SGHRS, CDR2 YFSETQ. CDR3 in amino acids: CASSEGLAGGPIAKNIQYF. As DNA, the CDR3 is TGCGCCAGCAGCGAAGGACTAGCGGGAGGACCCATAGCCAAAAACATTCAGTACTTC.

The rearrangement uses TRBV18 and TRBJ1-2; perhaps TRBD1 as D (5 bases). V lost 5 bases and J 6 bases, leaving 22 bases between the germline ends. The CDR3 consists of 16 residues. The germline V gene encodes CDR1 KGHSH and CDR2 LQKENI. CDR3 sequence (DNA): TGTGCCAGCTCATCAGGAGGTGCTGGGGGGTTACATGGCTACACCTTC. It encodes CASSSGGAGGLHGYTF.

This chain uses TRBV27 with TRBJ2-7, with 8 bases matching TRBD1. CDR3 size: 14 residues. Looked up from germline, CDR1 is MNHEY and CDR2 is SMNVEV (reference sequence). V lost 6 bases to trimming and J lost 2 bases; unmatched junction nucleotides: 6. The CDR3 region has the DNA TGTGCCAGCAGCAACCAACAGGGGGCCTACGAGCAGTACTTC. Amino acids: CASSNQQGAYEQYF.

The chain joins TRBV12-3 or TRBV12-4 to TRBJ1-4; D is possibly TRBD1 (5 bases). Deletions cut 5 bases from V and 8 bases from J, with 9 bases between. The length of the CDR3 is 12 residues. The chain's CDR3 is CASSRSGEKLFF. The CDR3, as DNA: TGTGCCAGCAGTCGATCAGGGGAAAAACTGTTTTTT.

The chain links TRBV9 to TRBJ2-3, with TRBD2 identical over 8 bases. The junction had 4 bases not matched to a gene; V was cut back by 4 bases and J by 3 bases. Looked up from germline, CDR1 is SGDLS and CDR2 is YYNGEE. The CDR3 is 14 residues long. CDR3 protein: CASSPAGGTDTQYF. In nucleotides, the CDR3 is TGTGCCAGCAGCCCTGCGGGGGGTACAGATACGCAGTATTTT. Using reference TRBV9 and TRBJ2-3 for the parts outside the CDR3, the full variable domain is DSGVTQTPKHLITATGQRVTLRCSPRSGDLSVYWYQQSLDQGLQFLIQYYNGEERAKGNILERFSAQQFPDLHSELNLSSLELGDSALYFCASSPAGGTDTQYFGPGTRLTVL.

This clone was recorded a few times. J is TRBJ1-4 and V is TRBV5-5; tentative D call: TRBD1 (6 bases). The germline gives CDR1 SGHKS, CDR2 YYEKEE (reference sequence). Trimming cost V 1 base and J 6 bases, with 13 bases left between them. CDR3 length equals 15 residues. The CDR3 sequence is CASSLTGRSDEKLFF. In DNA form, the CDR3 reads TGTGCCAGCAGCTTGACAGGGAGAAGTGATGAAAAACTGTTTTTT.

The J gene is TRBJ2-2, the V gene TRBV5-4; possible D gene TRBD2, 5 bases. CDR1 is SGHNT and CDR2 is YYREEE in the germline V gene (reference sequence). The CDR3 contains 16 residues. Trimming stripped 2 bases from V and 4 bases from J, with 15 bases between. CDR3 DNA: TGTGCCAGCAGCTTCGGGATTGACACCCGCACCGGGGAGCTGTTTTTT. Translation: CASSFGIDTRTGELFF.

V usage is TRBV7-9 and J usage is TRBJ2-5; TRBD2 matches 9 bases. The CDR3 spans 15 residues. The germline CDR1 and CDR2 sequences are SEHNR and FQNEAQ (reference sequence). V gave up 3 bases and J gave up 4 bases; unmatched junction bases: 6. CDR3 protein: CASSFLAGAGETQYF. The CDR3 coding sequence is TGTGCCAGCAGCTTTTTAGCGGGAGCTGGAGAGACCCAGTACTTC.

The J gene is TRBJ2-3, the V gene TRBV7-9, with TRBD2 identical over 9 bases. The germline V gene encodes CDR1 SEHNR and CDR2 FQNEAQ (reference sequence). The V segment lost 0 bases and the J segment 5 bases; nucleotides outside the gene matches: 12. The CDR3 length is 18 residues. The CDR3 DNA sequence: TGTGCCAGCAGCTTAGCGGCGTCCGGGACTAGCATCAAAGATACGCAGTATTTT. Its translation is CASSLAASGTSIKDTQYF.

The chain employs TRBV24-1 and TRBJ2-5; 8 bases agree with TRBD2. The germline CDR1 and CDR2 sequences are KGHDR and SFDVKD. The ends lost 1 base at V and 5 bases at J; junction bases unmatched: 5. The CDR3 extends over 15 amino acids. CDR3 DNA: TGTGCCACCAGTGATTTAGTCGGGAGGGGTGAGACCCAGTACTTC. It translates to CATSDLVGRGETQYF.

A few counts support this clone. The chain uses TRBV4-3 and TRBJ2-2; TRBD1 agrees at 8 bases. CDR1 and CDR2 from the germline V gene are LGHNA and YSLEER. The CDR3 loop spans 15 amino acids. V was pared by 4 bases and J by 2 bases, with 3 bases of the junction left unmatched. In nucleotides, the CDR3 is TGCGCCAGCAGCCGGACAGGGTTCAACACCGGGGAGCTGTTTTTT. Its translation: CASSRTGFNTGELFF.

CDR3 residues: CASSLSNTPYEQYF. The CDR3 nucleotides are TGTGCCAGCAGTTTAAGCAATACCCCCTACGAGCAGTACTTC. V and J are TRBV28 and TRBJ2-7; no firm D call. CDR1 and CDR2 from the germline V gene are MDHEN and SYDVKM. The CDR3 runs to 14 residues. Trimming left V 2 bases short and J 2 bases short, with 10 bases between.